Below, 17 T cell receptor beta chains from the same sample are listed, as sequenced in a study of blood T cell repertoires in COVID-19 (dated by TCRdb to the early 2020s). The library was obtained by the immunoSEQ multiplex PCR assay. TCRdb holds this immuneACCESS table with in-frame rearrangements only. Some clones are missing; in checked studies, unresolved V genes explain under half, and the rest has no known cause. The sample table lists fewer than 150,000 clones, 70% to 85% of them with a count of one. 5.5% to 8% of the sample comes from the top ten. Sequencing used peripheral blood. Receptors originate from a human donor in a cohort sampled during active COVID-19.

The CDR3 is CASSQDLNSGDTQYF. As DNA, the CDR3 is TGTGCCAGCAGCCAAGATTTGAATAGCGGGGATACGCAGTATTTT. The chain has TRBV4-2 and TRBJ2-3, with TRBD2 matching over 7 bases. V trimming: 0 bases; J trimming: 6 bases; junction bases outside the gene matches: 6. Germline V gives CDR1 LGHNA, CDR2 YNFKEQ. This CDR3 has 15 amino acids.

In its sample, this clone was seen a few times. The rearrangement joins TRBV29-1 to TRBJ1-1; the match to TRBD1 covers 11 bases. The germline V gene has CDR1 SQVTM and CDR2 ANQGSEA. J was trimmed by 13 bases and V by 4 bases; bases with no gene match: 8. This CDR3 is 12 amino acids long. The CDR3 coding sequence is TGCAGCGTTGCTGGGGACAGGGGGGTTTTTTTCTTT. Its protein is CSVAGDRGVFFF.

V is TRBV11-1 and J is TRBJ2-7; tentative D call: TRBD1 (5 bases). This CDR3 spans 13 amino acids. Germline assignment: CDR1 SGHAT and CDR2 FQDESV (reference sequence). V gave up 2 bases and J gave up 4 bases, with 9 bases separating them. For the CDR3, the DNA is TGTGCCAGCAGCTTACCAGGGTTTTACGAGCAGTACTTC. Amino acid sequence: CASSLPGFYEQYF.

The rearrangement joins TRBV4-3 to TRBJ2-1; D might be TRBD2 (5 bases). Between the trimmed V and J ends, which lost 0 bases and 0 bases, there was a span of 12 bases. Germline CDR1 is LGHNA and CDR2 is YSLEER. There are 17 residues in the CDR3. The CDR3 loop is CASSQDLVGSSYNEQFF. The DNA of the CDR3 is TGCGCCAGCAGCCAAGATCTAGTGGGGAGCTCCTACAATGAGCAGTTCTTC.

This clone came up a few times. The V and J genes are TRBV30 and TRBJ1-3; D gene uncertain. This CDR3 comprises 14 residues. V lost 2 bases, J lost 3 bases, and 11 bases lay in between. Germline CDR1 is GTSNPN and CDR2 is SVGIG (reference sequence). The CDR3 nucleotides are TGTGCCTGGAGTACCGGAGGGTTTGGAAACACCATATATTTT. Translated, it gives CAWSTGGFGNTIYF.

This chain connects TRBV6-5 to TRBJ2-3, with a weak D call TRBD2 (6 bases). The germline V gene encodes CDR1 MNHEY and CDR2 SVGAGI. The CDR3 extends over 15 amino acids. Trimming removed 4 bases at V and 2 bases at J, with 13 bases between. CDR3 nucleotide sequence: TGTGCCAGCAGTTCGGGGACTCCCATCACAGATACGCAGTATTTT. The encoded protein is CASSSGTPITDTQYF.

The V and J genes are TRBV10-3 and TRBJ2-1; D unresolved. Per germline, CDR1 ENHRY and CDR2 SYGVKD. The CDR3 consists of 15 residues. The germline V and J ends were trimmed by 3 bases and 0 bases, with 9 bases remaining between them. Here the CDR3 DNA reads TGTGCCATCAGTGAATTCGGTAGCTCCTACAATGAGCAGTTCTTC. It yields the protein CAISEFGSSYNEQFF.

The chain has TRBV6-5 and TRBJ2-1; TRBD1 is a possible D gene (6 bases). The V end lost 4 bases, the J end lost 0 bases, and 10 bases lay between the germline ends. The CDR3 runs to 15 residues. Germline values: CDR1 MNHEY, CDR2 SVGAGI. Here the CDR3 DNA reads TGTGCCAGCAGTTCTGACAGGAGCTCCTACAATGAGCAGTTCTTC. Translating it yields CASSSDRSSYNEQFF.

The CDR3 nucleotides read TGTGCCAGCAGCCAAGGTCGAGGGTCGAGGGCTTTCTTT. Its protein product is CASSQGRGSRAFF. This chain connects TRBV3-1 (or the pseudogene TRBV3-2) to TRBJ1-1, with D hard to call. From germline, CDR1 is LGHDT and CDR2 YNNKEL (reference sequence). CDR3 length: 13 residues. Trimming removed 1 base from V and 11 bases from J, with 14 bases in between.

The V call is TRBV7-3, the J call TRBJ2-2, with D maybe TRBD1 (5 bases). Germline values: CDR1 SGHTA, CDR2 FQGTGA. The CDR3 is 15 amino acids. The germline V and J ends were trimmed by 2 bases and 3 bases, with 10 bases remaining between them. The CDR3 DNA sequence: TGTGCCAGCAGCTTAGAGGCCAGGGACACCGGGGAGCTGTTTTTT. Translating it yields CASSLEARDTGELFF.

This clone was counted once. CDR3 in DNA: TGTGCCAGCAGCTTACCTAGAATCGGCGGACTTGACAATGAGCAGTTCTTC. It translates to CASSLPRIGGLDNEQFF. V usage is TRBV7-2 and J usage is TRBJ2-1; D is perhaps TRBD2 (5 bases). The ends were cut back, 2 bases at V and 5 bases at J, with 19 bases in the middle. Germline V gene data show CDR1 as SGHTA and CDR2 as FQGNSA. This CDR3 spans 17 amino acids.

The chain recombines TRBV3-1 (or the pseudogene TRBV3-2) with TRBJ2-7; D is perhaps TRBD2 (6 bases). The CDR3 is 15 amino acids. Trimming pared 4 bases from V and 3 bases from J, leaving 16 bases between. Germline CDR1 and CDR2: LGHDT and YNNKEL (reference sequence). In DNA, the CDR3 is TGTGCCAGCAGCCCCCGACCGGGAGCGTACTACGAGCAGTACTTC. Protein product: CASSPRPGAYYEQYF.

The CDR3 is CASSLDRGRQETQYF. The CDR3 bases are TGTGCCAGCAGCCTTGACAGGGGGCGGCAAGAGACCCAGTACTTC. The genes are TRBV7-2 and TRBJ2-5, with TRBD1 matching 10 bases. The trim removed 5 bases at V and 2 bases at J, leaving 5 bases unmatched. CDR1 is SGHTA and CDR2 is FQGNSA in the germline V gene. CDR3 size: 15 residues.

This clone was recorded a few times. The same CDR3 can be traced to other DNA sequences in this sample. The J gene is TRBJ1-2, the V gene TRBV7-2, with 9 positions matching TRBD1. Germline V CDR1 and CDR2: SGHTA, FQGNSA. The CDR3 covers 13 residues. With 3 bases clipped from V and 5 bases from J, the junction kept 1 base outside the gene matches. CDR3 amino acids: CASSLGQGYGYTF. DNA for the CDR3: TGTGCCAGCAGCTTGGGACAGGGATATGGCTACACCTTC.

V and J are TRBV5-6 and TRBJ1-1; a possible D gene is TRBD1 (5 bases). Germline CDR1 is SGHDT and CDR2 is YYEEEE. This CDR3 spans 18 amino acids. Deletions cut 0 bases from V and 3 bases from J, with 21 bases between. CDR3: CASSLDGPAGNVYTEAFF. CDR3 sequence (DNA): TGTGCCAGCAGCTTGGATGGCCCGGCAGGGAACGTTTACACTGAAGCTTTCTTT.

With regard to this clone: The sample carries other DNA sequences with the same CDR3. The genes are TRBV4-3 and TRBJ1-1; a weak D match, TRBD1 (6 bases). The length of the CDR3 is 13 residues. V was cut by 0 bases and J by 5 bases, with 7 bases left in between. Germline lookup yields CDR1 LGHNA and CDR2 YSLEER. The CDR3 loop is CASSQERGTEAFF. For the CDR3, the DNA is TGCGCCAGCAGCCAAGAGAGGGGGACTGAAGCTTTCTTT.

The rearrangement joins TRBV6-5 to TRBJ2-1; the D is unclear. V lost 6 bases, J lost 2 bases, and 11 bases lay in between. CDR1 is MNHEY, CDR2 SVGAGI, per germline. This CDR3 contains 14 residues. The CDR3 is CASRRLTAYNEQFF. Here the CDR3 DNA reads TGTGCCAGCAGAAGATTAACTGCCTACAATGAGCAGTTCTTC.